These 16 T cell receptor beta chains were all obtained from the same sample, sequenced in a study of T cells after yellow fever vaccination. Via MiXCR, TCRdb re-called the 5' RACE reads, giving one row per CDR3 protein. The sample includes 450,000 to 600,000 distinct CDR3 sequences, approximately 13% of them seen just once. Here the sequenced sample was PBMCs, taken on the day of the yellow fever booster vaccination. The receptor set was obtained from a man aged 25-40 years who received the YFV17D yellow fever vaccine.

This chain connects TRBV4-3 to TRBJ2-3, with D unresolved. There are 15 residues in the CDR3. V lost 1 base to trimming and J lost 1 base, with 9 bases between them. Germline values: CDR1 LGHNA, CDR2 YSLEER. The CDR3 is CASSQGFMGTDTQYF. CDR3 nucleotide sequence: TGCGCCAGCAGCCAAGGATTCATGGGCACAGATACGCAGTATTTT.

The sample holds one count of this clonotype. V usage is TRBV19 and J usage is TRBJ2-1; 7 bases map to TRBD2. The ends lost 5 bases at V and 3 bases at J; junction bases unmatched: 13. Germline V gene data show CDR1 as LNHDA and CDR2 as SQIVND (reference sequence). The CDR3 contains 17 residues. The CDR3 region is CASSPREGTQSYNEQFF. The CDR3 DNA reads TGTGCCAGTAGTCCCAGGGAGGGGACTCAAAGCTACAATGAGCAGTTCTTC. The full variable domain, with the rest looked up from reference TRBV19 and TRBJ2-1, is DGGITQSPKYLFRKEGQNVTLSCEQNLNHDAMYWYRQDPGQGLRLIYYSQIVNDFQKGDIAEGYSVSREKKESFPLTVTSAQKNPTAFYLCASSPREGTQSYNEQFFGPGTRLTVL.

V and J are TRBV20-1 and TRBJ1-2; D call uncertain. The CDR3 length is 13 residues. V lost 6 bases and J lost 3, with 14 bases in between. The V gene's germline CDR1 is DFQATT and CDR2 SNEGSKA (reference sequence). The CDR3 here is CSALHQSDYGYTF. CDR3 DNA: TGCAGTGCCCTCCATCAGTCAGACTATGGCTACACCTTC.

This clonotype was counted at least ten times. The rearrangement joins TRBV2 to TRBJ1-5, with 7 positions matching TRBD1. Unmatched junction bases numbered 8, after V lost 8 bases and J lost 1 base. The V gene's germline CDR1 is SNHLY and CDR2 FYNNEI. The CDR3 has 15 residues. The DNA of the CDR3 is TGTGCCAGCCGTACGGTACAGGGGAGCAATCAGCCCCAGCATTTT. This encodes CASRTVQGSNQPQHF.

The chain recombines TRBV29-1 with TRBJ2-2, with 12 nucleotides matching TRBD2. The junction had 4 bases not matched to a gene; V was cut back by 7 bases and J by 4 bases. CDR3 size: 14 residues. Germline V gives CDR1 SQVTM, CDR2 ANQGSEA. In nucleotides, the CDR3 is TGCAGCGCGACTAGCGGGAGACGCACCGGGGAGCTGTTTTTT. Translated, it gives CSATSGRRTGELFF.

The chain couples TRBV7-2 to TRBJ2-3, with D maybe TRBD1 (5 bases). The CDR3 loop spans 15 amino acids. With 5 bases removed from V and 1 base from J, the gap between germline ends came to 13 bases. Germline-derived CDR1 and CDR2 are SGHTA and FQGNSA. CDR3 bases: TGTGCCAGCAGCGTCTTGACAGTACGCACAGATACGCAGTATTTT. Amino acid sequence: CASSVLTVRTDTQYF.

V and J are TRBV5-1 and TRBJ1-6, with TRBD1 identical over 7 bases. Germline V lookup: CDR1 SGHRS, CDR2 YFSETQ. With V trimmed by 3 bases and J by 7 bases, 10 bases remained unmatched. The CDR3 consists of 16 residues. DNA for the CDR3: TGCGCCAGCAGCTCCTACAGGACAGGAGGCAATTCACCCCTCCACTTT. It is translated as CASSSYRTGGNSPLHF.

CDR3 bases: TGCAGTGCAAACCTAGATTGGATCTACAATGAGCAGTTCTTC. Translation gives CSANLDWIYNEQFF. This chain links TRBV20-1 with TRBJ2-1; D gene unclear. This CDR3 has 14 amino acids. V shed 6 bases and J shed 3 bases, with 15 bases lying between them. The germline V gene has CDR1 DFQATT and CDR2 SNEGSKA (reference sequence).

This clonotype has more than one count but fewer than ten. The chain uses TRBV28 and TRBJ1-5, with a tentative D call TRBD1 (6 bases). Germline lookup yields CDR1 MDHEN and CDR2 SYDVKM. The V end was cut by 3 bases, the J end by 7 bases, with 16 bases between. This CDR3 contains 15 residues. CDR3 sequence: CASSFPPPGDQPQHF. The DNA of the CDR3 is TGTGCCAGCAGTTTCCCCCCCCCAGGGGACCAGCCCCAGCATTTT.

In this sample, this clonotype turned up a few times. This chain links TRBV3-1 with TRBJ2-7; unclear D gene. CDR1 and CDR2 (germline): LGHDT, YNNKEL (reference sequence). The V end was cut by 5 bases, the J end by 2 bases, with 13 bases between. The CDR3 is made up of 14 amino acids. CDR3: CASSSYPGAYEQYF. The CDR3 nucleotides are TGTGCCAGCAGCTCCTATCCAGGAGCCTACGAGCAGTACTTC.

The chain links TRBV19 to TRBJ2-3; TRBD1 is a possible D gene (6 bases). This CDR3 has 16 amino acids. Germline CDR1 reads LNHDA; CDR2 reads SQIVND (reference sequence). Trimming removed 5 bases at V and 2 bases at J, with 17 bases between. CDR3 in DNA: TGTGCCAGTAGTCAACAGGGTGGGGGTCACACAGATACGCAGTATTTT. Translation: CASSQQGGGHTDTQYF.

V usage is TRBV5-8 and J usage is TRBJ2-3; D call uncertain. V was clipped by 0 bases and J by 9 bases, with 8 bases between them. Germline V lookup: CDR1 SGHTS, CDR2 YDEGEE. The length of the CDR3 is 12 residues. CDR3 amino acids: CASSLEGITQYF. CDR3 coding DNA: TGTGCCAGCAGCTTGGAGGGCATCACGCAGTATTTT. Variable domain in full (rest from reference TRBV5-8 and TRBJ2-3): EAGVTQSPTHLIKTRGQQATLRCSPISGHTSVYWYQQALGLGLQFLLWYDEGEERNRGNFPPRFSGRQFPNYSSELNVNALELEDSALYLCASSLEGITQYFGPGTRLTVL.

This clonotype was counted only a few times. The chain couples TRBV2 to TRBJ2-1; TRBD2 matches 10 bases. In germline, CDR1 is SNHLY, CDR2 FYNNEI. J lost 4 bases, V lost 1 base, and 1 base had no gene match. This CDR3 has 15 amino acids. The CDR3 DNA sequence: TGTGCCAGCAGTGAAGGGACTAGCGGTTACAATGAGCAGTTCTTC. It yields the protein CASSEGTSGYNEQFF.

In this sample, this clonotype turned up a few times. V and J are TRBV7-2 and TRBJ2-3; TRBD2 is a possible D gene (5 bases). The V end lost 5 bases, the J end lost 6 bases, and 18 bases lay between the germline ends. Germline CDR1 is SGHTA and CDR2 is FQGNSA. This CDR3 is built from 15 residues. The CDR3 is CASSPESRRADTQYF. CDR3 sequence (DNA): TGTGCCAGCAGCCCCGAGAGTAGGCGGGCGGATACGCAGTATTTT.

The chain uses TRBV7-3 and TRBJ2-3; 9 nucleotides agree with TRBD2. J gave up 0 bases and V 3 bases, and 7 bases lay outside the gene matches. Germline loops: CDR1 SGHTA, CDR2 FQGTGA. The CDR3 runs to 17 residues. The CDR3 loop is CASSLRSGRTSTDTQYF. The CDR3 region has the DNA TGTGCCAGCAGCTTGAGGAGCGGGAGGACTAGCACAGATACGCAGTATTTT. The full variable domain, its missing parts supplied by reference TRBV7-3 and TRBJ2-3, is GAGVSQTPSNKVTEKGKYVELRCDPISGHTALYWYRQSLGQGPEFLIYFQGTGAADDSGLPNDRFFAVRPEGSVSTLKIQRTERGDSAVYLCASSLRSGRTSTDTQYFGPGTRLTVL.

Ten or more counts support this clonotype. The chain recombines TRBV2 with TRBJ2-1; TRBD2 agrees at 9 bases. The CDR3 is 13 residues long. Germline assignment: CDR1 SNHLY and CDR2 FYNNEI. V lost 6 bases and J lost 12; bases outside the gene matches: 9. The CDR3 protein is CASRGAGGPRQFF. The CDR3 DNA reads TGTGCCAGCAGGGGGGCGGGAGGGCCTCGGCAGTTCTTC.